The next 10 T cell receptor beta chains were all read from a single sample in a study of PD-1 blockade in classical Hodgkin lymphoma (dated by TCRdb to the early 2020s). Library construction relied on the immunoSEQ multiplex PCR assay. Held by TCRdb, this immuneACCESS table contains in-frame sequences only and omits some clones. Under half of the omission traces to an unresolved V gene where checked; the cause of the rest is unknown. This sample gives more than 9,000 clones in total; about 74% of them show up just once. The ten largest make up approximately 3.2% of the sample. The time point label corresponds to: cycle 4 day 1 (C4D1), after less than seven weeks of nivolumab. Every trial patient had relapsed after autologous stem cell transplantation, and cohorts A, B and C differed in prior brentuximab vedotin exposure. Using a Miltenyi CD4+ T cell isolation kit, CD4+ T cells were purified from thawed PBMCs through magnetic negative selection.

Source: CD4+ T cells from blood, taken before the fourth cycle of nivolumab. The receptor source for this set is a human donor with classical Hodgkin lymphoma.

This clone has a handful of counts. This rearrangement joins TRBV4-1 to TRBJ2-1; the match to TRBD2 covers 11 bases. Germline assignment: CDR1 MGHRA and CDR2 YSYEKL. V shed 3 bases, J shed 6 bases, and the junction held 4 bases outside the gene matches. CDR3 length equals 15 residues. This chain's CDR3 is CASSHDGLAGNEQFF. The CDR3, as DNA: TGCGCCAGCAGCCACGATGGACTAGCGGGCAATGAGCAGTTCTTC.

The chain recombines TRBV28 with TRBJ2-1; D ambiguous. CDR1 is MDHEN and CDR2 is SYDVKM in the germline V gene. Trimming took 5 bases from V and 5 from J, leaving 7 bases between them. The CDR3 contains 12 residues. The CDR3 coding sequence is TGTGCCAGCAGTGATAGGAACAATGAGCAGTTCTTC. Amino acid sequence: CASSDRNNEQFF.

V gene TRBV9 combines with J gene TRBJ2-1; D is tentatively TRBD1 or TRBD2 (5 bases each). CDR1 is SGDLS and CDR2 is YYNGEE in the germline V gene. V lost 0 bases to trimming and J lost 7 bases, with 14 bases between them. The CDR3 spans 15 residues. The CDR3 loop reads CASSVAWGSQNEQFF. The DNA for the CDR3 is TGTGCCAGCAGCGTAGCGTGGGGGTCGCAGAATGAGCAGTTCTTC.

This rearrangement joins TRBV11-2 to TRBJ1-2; D remains unclear. The CDR3 runs to 12 residues. The V end was cut by 1 base, the J end by 6 bases, with 6 bases between. The germline CDR1 and CDR2 sequences are SGHAT and FQNNGV. This chain's CDR3 is CASSLGRDGYTF. For the CDR3, the DNA is TGTGCCAGCAGCTTAGGCCGGGATGGCTACACCTTC.

This clone was found a few times. The rearrangement links TRBV5-4 to TRBJ2-7, with 7 bases lining up with TRBD1. The germline CDR1 and CDR2 sequences are SGHNT and YYREEE (reference sequence). J lost 6 bases, V lost 0 bases, and 6 bases had no gene match. The CDR3 is made up of 14 amino acids. In nucleotides, the CDR3 is TGTGCCAGCAGCTTGGAACAGGGGCCTTCCGAGCAGTACTTC. Translating it yields CASSLEQGPSEQYF. The variable domain in full, with the rest retrieved from reference TRBV5-4 and TRBJ2-7, is ETGVTQSPTHLIKTRGQQVTLRCSSQSGHNTVSWYQQALGQGPQFIFQYYREEENGRGNFPPRFSGLQFPNYSSELNVNALELDDSALYLCASSLEQGPSEQYFGPGTRLTVT.

The chain links TRBV29-1 to TRBJ1-4; D gene unclear. Germline CDR1 and CDR2: SQVTM and ANQGSEA. This CDR3 is 15 amino acids long. The germline V and J ends were trimmed by 2 bases and 0 bases, with 10 bases remaining between them. The chain's CDR3 is CSVERSGATNEKLFF. CDR3 DNA sequence: TGCAGCGTTGAAAGGTCAGGAGCAACTAATGAAAAACTGTTTTTT.

The chain is built from TRBV15 and TRBJ1-1; D is unclear. The V end lost 5 bases, the J end lost 0 bases, and 22 bases lay between the germline ends. The length of the CDR3 is 18 residues. Germline lookup yields CDR1 LNHNV and CDR2 YYDKDF (reference sequence). The CDR3 loop is CATSLIGQVATLNTEAFF. As DNA, the CDR3 is TGTGCCACCAGCCTCATCGGGCAGGTCGCAACTTTGAACACTGAAGCTTTCTTT.

This chain connects TRBV5-8 to TRBJ2-1; maybe TRBD1 (5 bases). The germline CDR1 and CDR2 sequences are SGHTS and YDEGEE. Between the trimmed V and J ends, which lost 4 bases and 3 bases, there was a span of 17 bases. The CDR3 covers 16 residues. The CDR3 DNA is TGTGCCAGCAGCACAAATACAGGTTTTCGCTACAATGAGCAGTTCTTC. It is translated as CASSTNTGFRYNEQFF.

The V gene is TRBV6-4, the J gene TRBJ2-2; D is perhaps TRBD1 (5 bases). Germline V CDR1 and CDR2: MRHNA, SNTAGT. This CDR3 has 14 amino acids. Trimming took off 3 bases at V and 8 bases at J, with 13 bases between the two ends. The DNA for the CDR3 is TGTGCCAGCAGTGAATCAGGGAATTCAGGGGAGCTGTTTTTT. This codes for CASSESGNSGELFF.

V gene TRBV19 combines with J gene TRBJ2-1, with TRBD2 matching over 8 bases. The CDR3 is 15 residues long. Germline lookup yields CDR1 LNHDA and CDR2 SQIVND (reference sequence). The J segment lost 5 bases and the V segment lost 3 bases, leaving 6 bases of the junction unmatched. CDR3 sequence: CASSIEREFDNEQFF. The DNA for the CDR3 is TGTGCCAGTAGTATTGAGCGGGAGTTCGACAATGAGCAGTTCTTC. Supplemented by reference TRBV19 and TRBJ2-1, the full variable domain reads DGGITQSPKYLFRKEGQNVTLSCEQNLNHDAMYWYRQDPGQGLRLIYYSQIVNDFQKGDIAEGYSVSREKKESFPLTVTSAQKNPTAFYLCASSIEREFDNEQFFGPGTRLTVL.